A selection of T cell receptor beta chains follows, all from one sample in a study of cytomegalovirus exposure and HLA in healthy donors. Some clones are missing from TCRdb's copy, which holds only in-frame ones; the method was immunoSEQ multiplex PCR. The sample has 140,000 or so clones; about three quarters are singletons. The sequencing sample was made of PBMCs. The receptor set was obtained from a woman aged 25-40 years in good health and CMV-seronegative. CDR3s include the opening cysteine and the closing phenylalanine or tryptophan. The order of the fields is D gene, V gene, CDR3 length, J gene, clone size, CDR3 DNA, CDR3 protein. D genes are given only for firm matches. Where a row states a size, it is once, few, many or the class of an expanded clone; other rows omit it.

D: TRBD1; V: TRBV7-9; length: 15; J: TRBJ1-6; size: few; DNA: TGTGCCAGCAGCTTAGGGGGGACAGGGGGATCACCCCTCCACTTT; CDR3: CASSLGGTGGSPLHF
D: TRBD1; V: TRBV9; length: 17; J: TRBJ2-4; size: .; DNA: TGTGCCAGCAGCACTGAACCCCCGGGACAGAGACCGGCCATTCAGTACTTC; CDR3: CASSTEPPGQRPAIQYF
D: TRBD1; V: TRBV5-4; length: 17; J: TRBJ2-1; size: .; DNA: TGTGCCAGCAGCTCGGGCCGACCGGGACAGGGGGCTTATGAGCAGTTCTTC; CDR3: CASSSGRPGQGAYEQFF
D: TRBD1; V: TRBV6-6; length: 14; J: TRBJ1-2; size: once; DNA: TGTGCCAGCAGTTACGGGACAGGGTCCTATGGCTACACCTTC; CDR3: CASSYGTGSYGYTF
D: TRBD2; V: TRBV2; length: 16; J: TRBJ2-5; size: .; DNA: TGTGCCAGCAGTCCCCCACCAGCTAGCGGCCAAGAGACCCAGTACTTC; CDR3: CASSPPPASGQETQYF
D: TRBD1; V: TRBV28; length: 17; J: TRBJ1-5; size: few; DNA: TGTGCCAGCAGTTTACTCGCGACAGGGGGCGGCAATCAGCCCCAGCATTTT; CDR3: CASSLLATGGGNQPQHF
D: .; V: TRBV28; length: 15; J: TRBJ1-3; size: few; DNA: TGTGCCAGCGTACGACAGGTGGGAGCTGGAAACACCATATATTTT; CDR3: CASVRQVGAGNTIYF
D: .; V: TRBV9; length: 14; J: TRBJ1-2; size: .; DNA: TGTGCCAGCAGCGTAGACGAGGGCAACTATGGCTACACCTTC; CDR3: CASSVDEGNYGYTF
D: .; V: TRBV5-1; length: 16; J: TRBJ2-3; size: once; DNA: TGCGCCAGCAGTCCGTTGAGGGGGAGTAGCACAGATACGCAGTATTTT; CDR3: CASSPLRGSSTDTQYF
D: .; V: TRBV7-9; length: 17; J: TRBJ1-4; size: .; DNA: TGTTCCAGCAGCTTATTCGACCCCCCGGGAGTAAGTGAAAAACTGTTTTTT; CDR3: CSSSLFDPPGVSEKLFF
D: .; V: TRBV6-6; length: 14; J: TRBJ1-3; size: .; DNA: TGTGCCAGCAGTTACGGGGGGTCTGGAAACACCATATATTTT; CDR3: CASSYGGSGNTIYF
D: TRBD2; V: TRBV5-6; length: 15; J: TRBJ2-1; size: .; DNA: TGTGCCAGCAGCTTCGGAGCGGGAGTTCAGAATGAGCAGTTCTTC; CDR3: CASSFGAGVQNEQFF
D: .; V: TRBV30; length: 14; J: TRBJ1-1; size: .; DNA: TGTGCCTGGGGGCGGACAGACATGAACACTGAAGCTTTCTTT; CDR3: CAWGRTDMNTEAFF
D: TRBD1; V: TRBV29-1; length: 15; J: TRBJ2-3; size: few; DNA: TGCAGTTCTAGGGTAGGGACAGTTCACACAGATACGCAGTATTTT; CDR3: CSSRVGTVHTDTQYF
D: .; V: TRBV18; length: 15; J: TRBJ2-2; size: .; DNA: TGTGCCAGCTCACCGCGGGACAGTTCCACCGGGGAGCTGTTTTTT; CDR3: CASSPRDSSTGELFF
D: TRBD2; V: TRBV7-6; length: 14; J: TRBJ2-5; size: few; DNA: TGTGCCAGCAGCCCGGGGGGAGGAGGAGAGACCCAGTACTTC; CDR3: CASSPGGGGETQYF
D: TRBD2; V: TRBV28; length: 16; J: TRBJ2-7; size: .; DNA: TGTGCCAGCGGCGGACTAGCGGGAGTCGCTGGTGGATTGCGGTACTTC; CDR3: CASGGLAGVAGGLRYF
D: TRBD1; V: TRBV10-3; length: 15; J: TRBJ1-5; size: .; DNA: TGTGCCATCAGTGAGCCCGGGACAGGGAATCAGCCCCAGCATTTT; CDR3: CAISEPGTGNQPQHF
D: .; V: TRBV19; length: 14; J: TRBJ2-1; size: .; DNA: TGTGCCAGTTCCCTCTTAGGACACAACAATGAGCAGTTCTTC; CDR3: CASSLLGHNNEQFF
D: .; V: TRBV27; length: 16; J: TRBJ1-2; size: few; DNA: TGTGCCAGCAGTTTATCGGGGTGGGGAGACGACTATGGCTACACCTTC; CDR3: CASSLSGWGDDYGYTF